Shown below are 12 T cell receptor beta chains from a single sample sequenced in a study of blood T cells in healthy people across ages. A second PCR of about 7 to 11 cycles used a sample-barcoded 5' primer and a J-beta primer mix. TCRdb re-called the 5' RACE reads with MiXCR, one entry per CDR3 protein. The data show roughly 900,000 distinct CDR3 sequences, around 28% seen once. What was sequenced was blood. All receptors come from a woman older than 75 in good health.

There are many counts of this clonotype. The rearrangement links TRBV20-1 to TRBJ2-7, with 9 bases aligning to TRBD1. V dropped 5 bases and J dropped 5; count of bases not matched to a gene: 7. The CDR3 length is 13 residues. Germline assignment: CDR1 DFQATT and CDR2 SNEGSKA (reference sequence). CDR3 sequence reads: CSAEKGQGHEQYF. In DNA, the CDR3 is TGCAGTGCTGAGAAGGGACAGGGCCACGAGCAGTACTTC.

About this clonotype itself: A much larger clone differs from this one at a single base, so this may be a read error. The chain uses TRBV7-2 and TRBJ2-6, with 8 nucleotides matching TRBD2. The CDR3 sequence is 15 residues long. Per the germline V gene, CDR1 is SGHTA and CDR2 is FQGNSA. The CDR3: CASSPGGDGANVRTF. CDR3 bases: TGTGCCAGCAGCCCGGGAGGGGACGGGGCCAACGTCCGGACTTTC.

This clonotype was found many times. This chain links TRBV5-1 with TRBJ2-1; D is unresolved. This CDR3 has 13 amino acids. Germline V lookup: CDR1 SGHRS, CDR2 YFSETQ. Trimming cost V 0 bases and J 7 bases, with 8 bases left between them. DNA of the CDR3: TGCGCCAGCAGCTTGGGTTCGACAAATGAGCAGTTCTTC. This sequence encodes CASSLGSTNEQFF.

The rearrangement joins TRBV5-1 to TRBJ1-2; no clear D. Trimming shortened V by 0 bases and J by 3 bases, and 9 bases separated the two germline ends. The germline V gene has CDR1 SGHRS and CDR2 YFSETQ. The CDR3 has 14 residues. The CDR3 is CASSLAGAHYGYTF. CDR3 nucleotide sequence: TGCGCCAGCAGCTTGGCAGGTGCTCACTATGGCTACACCTTC.

This clonotype was counted a few times. The chain is built from TRBV6-2 or TRBV6-3 and TRBJ2-1; the D is unclear. Germline lookup yields CDR1 MNHEY and CDR2 SVGEGT. This CDR3 comprises 16 residues. Trimming shortened V by 0 bases and J by 5 bases, and 14 bases separated the two germline ends. The CDR3 here is CASSYSPRWYHNEQFF. Here the CDR3 DNA reads TGTGCCAGCAGTTACTCACCCCGCTGGTACCACAATGAGCAGTTCTTC.

The chain uses TRBV27 and TRBJ2-5; TRBD2 matches 8 bases. V trimming: 3 bases; J trimming: 2 bases; junction bases outside the gene matches: 11. Germline CDR1 MNHEY, CDR2 SMNVEV (reference sequence). The CDR3 consists of 17 residues. In DNA, the CDR3 is TGTGCCAGCAGTTTCTACGGACGAGCGGGGGCACAAGAGACCCAGTACTTC. The encoded protein is CASSFYGRAGAQETQYF.

In this sample, this clonotype turned up a few times. The chain uses TRBV3-1 and TRBJ1-2; D is unresolved. Per germline, CDR1 LGHDT and CDR2 YNNKEL (reference sequence). V lost 4 bases and J 7 bases, leaving 25 bases between the germline ends. This CDR3 has 17 amino acids. For the CDR3, the DNA is TGTGCCAGCAGCCCTCTGCGGATGATGGAGGGCGGAGGTGGCTACACCTTC. It is translated as CASSPLRMMEGGGGYTF.

On this clonotype itself: One end of the junction varies from germline; a read error may be responsible. CDR3 amino acids: CSAGDGGGPRETQYF. Written as DNA, the CDR3 is TGCAGTGCTGGAGACGGCGGGGGGCCGAGGGAGACCCAGTACTTC. The chain employs TRBV20-1 and TRBJ2-5; TRBD2 matches at 8 bases. Per the germline V gene, CDR1 is DFQATT and CDR2 is SNEGSKA (reference sequence). The CDR3 has 15 residues.

This clonotype came up many times. V and J are TRBV7-2 and TRBJ2-1; 9 positions agree with TRBD1. The trim removed 5 bases at V and 2 bases at J, leaving 4 bases unmatched. Germline loops: CDR1 SGHTA, CDR2 FQGNSA. CDR3 length equals 15 residues. CDR3 protein: CASSARQGAYNEQFF. The CDR3 region has the DNA TGTGCCAGCAGCGCTAGACAGGGGGCCTACAATGAGCAGTTCTTC.

The CDR3 sequence is CSARGGNRGVNRPQHF. As DNA, the CDR3 is TGCAGTGCTAGAGGGGGGAACAGGGGCGTCAATAGGCCCCAGCATTTT. The V gene is TRBV20-1, the J gene TRBJ1-5, with 7 bases that match TRBD1. After removal of 1 base from V and 9 bases from J, the junction contained 15 bases not matched to a gene. The germline V gene has CDR1 DFQATT and CDR2 SNEGSKA (reference sequence). The length of the CDR3 is 16 residues.

The chain recombines TRBV24-1 with TRBJ2-1; 9 bases are shared with TRBD1. V shed 10 bases and J 4 bases; nucleotides not matched to a gene: 7. Germline CDR1 and CDR2: KGHDR and SFDVKD. The length of the CDR3 is 14 residues. CDR3: CATAGTGTYNEQFF. CDR3 sequence (DNA): TGTGCCACTGCCGGGACAGGGACATACAATGAGCAGTTCTTC.

The sample holds many counts of this clonotype. The chain has TRBV7-8 and TRBJ2-3; no clear D gene. Germline-derived CDR1 and CDR2 are SGHVS and FQNEAQ. The CDR3 length is 15 residues. V shed 1 base and J shed 4 bases, with 12 bases lying between them. The CDR3 DNA follows: TGTGCCAGCAGCTTAGGTTACAGTTCCCCAGATACGCAGTATTTT. This encodes CASSLGYSSPDTQYF.